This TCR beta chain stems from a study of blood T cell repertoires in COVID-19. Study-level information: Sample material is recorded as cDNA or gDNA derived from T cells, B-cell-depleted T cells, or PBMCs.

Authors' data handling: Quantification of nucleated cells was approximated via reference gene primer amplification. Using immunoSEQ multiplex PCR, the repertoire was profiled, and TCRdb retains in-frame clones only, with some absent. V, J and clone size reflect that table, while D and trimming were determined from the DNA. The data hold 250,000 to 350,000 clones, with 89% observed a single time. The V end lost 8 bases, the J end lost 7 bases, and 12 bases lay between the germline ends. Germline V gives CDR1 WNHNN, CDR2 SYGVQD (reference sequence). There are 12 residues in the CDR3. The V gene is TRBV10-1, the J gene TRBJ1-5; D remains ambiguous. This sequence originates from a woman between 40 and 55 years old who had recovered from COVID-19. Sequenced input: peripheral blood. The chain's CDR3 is CASSTPEQPQHF. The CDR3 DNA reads TGCGCCAGCTCCACCCCAGAACAGCCCCAGCATTTT.